Presented here are 32 T cell receptor beta chains from one specimen sequenced in a study of blood T cells in healthy people across ages (dated by TCRdb to 2014 to 2015). To prepare the library, 5' RACE was applied. Sequenced using an Illumina HiSeq 2500. A second PCR of 7 to 11 cycles was run with a J-beta primer mix and a sample-barcoded 5' primer. TCRdb's own reprocessing of the public reads used fastp at Q25 and MiXCR and kept productive beta chains. Entries are consolidated by CDR3 protein sequence, retaining the most common genes and DNA. This sample has some 640,000 distinct CDR3 sequences in its table, and under 30% of those were observed once. More than 15% of the sample rests with the top ten. The sample taken for sequencing was blood. The receptors come from a woman at least 80 years old in good health.

About this clonotype itself: Germline is not matched at one junction end, which may reflect a read error. This chain uses TRBV2 with TRBJ2-1; possibly TRBD2 for D (5 bases). The length of the CDR3 is 12 residues. Germline CDR1 and CDR2: SNHLY and FYNNEI. This CDR3 reads CADGVWNNERFF. The CDR3 nucleotides read TGTGCCGACGGGGTTTGGAACAATGAGCGGTTCTTC.

This clonotype was observed at least ten times. One base away lies a much larger clone, so this may be a sequencing read error. CDR3 sequence reads: CASSGTGTGANVRTF. The CDR3, as DNA: TGCGCCAGCAGCGGGACAGGGACTGGGGCCAACGTCCGGACTTTC. The chain has TRBV5-1 and TRBJ2-6; 9 bases agree with TRBD1. Per germline, CDR1 SGHRS and CDR2 YFSETQ. This CDR3 region has 15 residues.

This clonotype was detected ten times or more. This chain connects TRBV6-5 to TRBJ1-5; weak D call: TRBD1 (6 bases). The V gene lost 5 bases and the J gene lost 4 bases, with 15 bases spanning the gap. The germline V gene encodes CDR1 MNHEY and CDR2 SVGAGI. This CDR3 spans 15 amino acids. Written as DNA, the CDR3 is TGTGCCAGCAGTCTGAATTCCAGGGGAAATCAGCCCCAGCATTTT. This gives the protein CASSLNSRGNQPQHF.

This clonotype was seen a handful of times. The chain carries TRBV5-1 and TRBJ1-4; D is ambiguous. The CDR3 spans 15 residues. Trimming left V 1 base short and J 8 bases short, with 15 bases between. Germline values: CDR1 SGHRS, CDR2 YFSETQ. In DNA form, the CDR3 reads TGCGCCAGCAGCTTGTCCCTGTTAAGTGGAGAAAAACTGTTTTTT. It specifies CASSLSLLSGEKLFF.

This clonotype appeared many times. The V call is TRBV6-2 or TRBV6-3, the J call TRBJ2-1, with D hard to call. Germline V lookup: CDR1 MNHEY, CDR2 SVGEGT. There are 12 residues in the CDR3. V was pared by 5 bases and J by 7 bases, with 9 bases between. The CDR3 loop reads CASSPFPNEQFF. Written as DNA, the CDR3 is TGTGCCAGCAGTCCCTTCCCAAATGAGCAGTTCTTC.

This clonotype was seen more than once but under ten times. The CDR3 sequence: CSARAQGAHTGELFF. The CDR3 DNA is TGCAGTGCTAGGGCCCAGGGGGCGCATACCGGGGAGCTGTTTTTT. V usage is TRBV20-1 and J usage is TRBJ2-2; 8 nucleotides agree with TRBD1. The trim removed 3 bases at V and 5 bases at J, leaving 8 bases unmatched. CDR1 DFQATT and CDR2 SNEGSKA come from the germline V gene (reference sequence). The CDR3 contains 15 residues.

The J gene is TRBJ2-5, the V gene TRBV2, with 9 bases fitting TRBD1. CDR3 size: 11 residues. Trimming took 3 bases from V and 12 from J; bases not matched to a gene: 2. Germline V lookup: CDR1 SNHLY, CDR2 FYNNEI. This CDR3 is CASSDRTGEYF. The CDR3 DNA sequence: TGTGCCAGCAGTGATAGGACAGGGGAGTACTTC.

The sample holds many counts of this clonotype. J is TRBJ2-7 and V is TRBV5-1; tentatively, D is TRBD1 or TRBD2 (5 bases each). CDR3 length: 13 residues. Germline CDR1 and CDR2: SGHRS and YFSETQ. Trimming removed 2 bases from V and 6 bases from J, with 12 bases in between. The CDR3 loop reads CASSFSGTREQYF. CDR3 DNA sequence: TGCGCCAGCAGCTTTTCAGGGACGCGCGAGCAGTACTTC.

This clonotype has just a few counts. A clone one base away is much larger, so this may be a read error. The chain has TRBV20-1 and TRBJ2-1, with D hard to call. The germline V and J ends were trimmed by 1 base and 13 bases, with 14 bases remaining between them. Germline values: CDR1 DFQATT, CDR2 SNEGSKA (reference sequence). The CDR3 is made up of 12 amino acids. CDR3 region: CSARASGVAQFF. DNA of the CDR3: TGCAGTGCTAGAGCATCTGGGGTAGCCCAGTTCTTC.

This clonotype was detected ten times or more. The chain uses TRBV12-3 or TRBV12-4 and TRBJ1-2; D remains ambiguous. V gave up 3 bases and J gave up 4 bases, with 12 bases separating them. CDR3 length equals 14 residues. The CDR3 coding sequence is TGTGCCAGCAGTTTCGCCCTTGTGGGCTATGGCTACACCTTC. Its translation is CASSFALVGYGYTF.

This clonotype was found many times. This chain links TRBV5-6 with TRBJ2-1; no firm D call. CDR1 and CDR2 (germline): SGHDT, YYEEEE. Trimming cost V 0 bases and J 9 bases, with 7 bases left between them. The CDR3 sequence is 12 residues long. CDR3 nucleotides: TGTGCCAGCAGCTTGGAAGGCCGTGAGCAGTTCTTC. Its protein is CASSLEGREQFF. Combining the CDR3 with reference TRBV5-6 and TRBJ2-1 gives the whole variable domain DAGVTQSPTHLIKTRGQQVTLRCSPKSGHDTVSWYQQALGQGPQFIFQYYEEEERQRGNFPDRFSGHQFPNYSSELNVNALLLGDSALYLCASSLEGREQFFGPGTRLTVL.

This chain links TRBV7-2 with TRBJ2-7; 13 positions match TRBD2. This CDR3 region has 15 residues. The V gene's germline CDR1 is SGHTA and CDR2 FQGNSA. V lost 5 bases, J lost 5 bases, and 6 bases stayed unmatched. The CDR3 DNA reads as TGTGCCAGCAGCCCCGGACTAGCGGGAGCCCACGAGCAGTACTTC. This gives the protein CASSPGLAGAHEQYF.

This clonotype occurred many times. The V and J genes are TRBV3-1 and TRBJ2-7; a weak D match, TRBD2 (5 bases). The CDR3 contains 14 residues. Trimming took 4 bases from V and 3 from J, leaving 13 bases between them. In germline, CDR1 is LGHDT, CDR2 YNNKEL (reference sequence). The CDR3 reads CASSPREGVYEQYF. The CDR3 DNA follows: TGTGCCAGCAGCCCCCGAGAGGGAGTCTACGAGCAGTACTTC.

There are a few counts of this clonotype. A much larger clonotype is one base distant, so this may be a read error. The V and J genes are TRBV9 and TRBJ2-1, with D possibly TRBD2 on 6 matching bases. Per germline, CDR1 SGDLS and CDR2 YYNGEE. The CDR3 extends over 14 amino acids. The CDR3 nucleotides are TGTGCCAGCGGCGTAGGAGGGACGTTAAATGAGCAGTTCTTC. Amino acid sequence: CASGVGGTLNEQFF.

The chain is built from TRBV27 and TRBJ2-2; weak D call: TRBD1 (6 bases). The CDR3 covers 16 residues. The germline V and J ends were trimmed by 7 bases and 4 bases, with 19 bases remaining between them. CDR1 is MNHEY and CDR2 is SMNVEV in the germline V gene (reference sequence). The CDR3 here is CASMRFGGGSTGELFF. DNA for the CDR3: TGTGCCAGCATGCGGTTTGGGGGCGGCAGCACCGGGGAGCTGTTTTTT.

This clonotype was detected ten times or more. Here the CDR3 DNA reads TGTGCCAGCTCACCTCTGGGGATCGTTGGGGGCAATGAGCAGTTCTTC. Translating it yields CASSPLGIVGGNEQFF. The chain is built from TRBV18 and TRBJ2-1; D may be TRBD1 or TRBD2 (5 bases each). The length of the CDR3 is 16 residues. V shed 3 bases and J shed 6 bases, with 18 bases lying between them. CDR1 and CDR2 from the germline V gene are KGHSH and LQKENI.

For this clonotype: A read error may be the cause here, since a much bigger clone is one base away. This chain connects TRBV5-1 to TRBJ2-7; 9 bases align to TRBD2. The CDR3 has 14 residues. V lost 2 bases, J lost 2 bases, and 2 bases stayed unmatched. Germline V CDR1 and CDR2: SGHRS, YFSETQ. The CDR3 nucleotides read TGCGCCAGCAGCTTCATAGCGGGGGCCTACGAGCAGTACTTC. Amino acids: CASSFIAGAYEQYF.

In this sample, this clonotype turned up once. A much larger clone differs from this one at a single base, so this may be a read error. In nucleotides, the CDR3 is TGTGCCATCAGTGAGCCAGGGGGTAATGAAAAACGGTTTTTT. Translating gives CAISEPGGNEKRFF. The chain employs TRBV10-3 and TRBJ1-4; 7 nucleotides agree with TRBD1. The CDR3 loop spans 14 amino acids. Per germline, CDR1 ENHRY and CDR2 SYGVKD.

In this sample, this clonotype turned up many times. It may be a read error: a sequence one base away is much more abundant. The chain uses TRBV7-2 and TRBJ2-3; TRBD1 aligns across 9 bases. CDR3 length: 15 amino acids. The germline V gene has CDR1 SGHTA and CDR2 FQGNSA. V lost 4 bases, J lost 11 bases, and 13 bases stayed unmatched. In DNA, the CDR3 is TGTGCCAGCAGCTCCGGACAGGGGTCGGGCCCAAAGCAGTATTTT. Its translation is CASSSGQGSGPKQYF.

A word on this clonotype: A much larger clone is a single base away; this may be a read error. The rearrangement links TRBV20-1 to TRBJ2-1, with 9 bases aligning to TRBD2. CDR3 length: 15 amino acids. Looked up from germline, CDR1 is DFQATT and CDR2 is SNEGSKA (reference sequence). The CDR3 sequence is CSARPPSGVYNGQFF. The CDR3 DNA is TGCAGTGCCCGTCCTCCTAGCGGGGTCTACAATGGGCAGTTCTTC.

In this sample, this clonotype turned up a few times. The chain carries TRBV5-1 and TRBJ1-1, with unresolved D. Trimming pared 0 bases from V and 4 bases from J, leaving 13 bases between. CDR1 and CDR2 from the germline V gene are SGHRS and YFSETQ. The CDR3 is 15 amino acids. The DNA of the CDR3 is TGCGCCAGCAGCTTGGGGGGAGGCCGGTCCACTGAAGCTTTCTTT. It encodes CASSLGGGRSTEAFF. The full variable domain, completed using reference TRBV5-1 and TRBJ1-1, is KAGVTQTPRYLIKTRGQQVTLSCSPISGHRSVSWYQQTPGQGLQFLFEYFSETQRNKGNFPGRFSGRQFSNSRSEMNVSTLELGDSALYLCASSLGGGRSTEAFFGQGTRLTVV.

This clonotype was seen ten or more times. The J gene is TRBJ2-7, the V gene TRBV3-1; 8 bases fit TRBD2. V was pared by 5 bases and J by 2 bases, with 8 bases of the junction left unmatched. Germline CDR1 is LGHDT and CDR2 is YNNKEL (reference sequence). The CDR3 has 15 amino acids. The CDR3 nucleotides are TGTGCCAGCAGCGCAAGGCTAGCGGGCCCCTACGAGCAGTACTTC. This gives the protein CASSARLAGPYEQYF.

This clonotype was seen ten or more times. The chain recombines TRBV27 with TRBJ2-5; D unclear. Germline assignment: CDR1 MNHEY and CDR2 SMNVEV (reference sequence). The CDR3 has 15 residues. Trimming removed 4 bases from V and 5 bases from J, with 17 bases in between. CDR3 DNA: TGTGCCAGCAGTTCCTCCCTGGGTGGGGTCGAGACCCAGTACTTC. Encoded protein: CASSSSLGGVETQYF.

This clonotype was counted at least ten times. CDR3 DNA: TGCAGCGTTGAAGTAGCAGGGCCCTACGAGCAGTACTTC. This codes for CSVEVAGPYEQYF. V usage is TRBV29-1 and J usage is TRBJ2-7; D perhaps matches TRBD1 (5 bases). Between the trimmed V and J ends, which lost 1 base and 2 bases, there was a span of 9 bases. The CDR3 consists of 13 residues. The germline V gene has CDR1 SQVTM and CDR2 ANQGSEA.

On this clonotype itself: This may come from a read error, since a much larger clone is one base off. The chain links TRBV3-1 to TRBJ2-3; 8 nucleotides align to TRBD2. This CDR3 is 15 amino acids long. The germline V gene encodes CDR1 LGHDT and CDR2 YNNKEL (reference sequence). CDR3: CVSSPQTSATDTQYF. In nucleotides, the CDR3 is TGTGTCAGCAGCCCCCAGACTAGCGCCACAGATACGCAGTATTTT.

The rearrangement uses TRBV12-5 and TRBJ2-2, with 11 positions matching TRBD1. Germline CDR1 reads LGHNT; CDR2 reads FRNRAP. There are 16 residues in the CDR3. V dropped 6 bases and J dropped 0; count of bases not matched to a gene: 3. CDR3 loop: CASGKGQGANTGELFF. As DNA, the CDR3 is TGTGCTAGTGGCAAGGGACAGGGGGCGAACACCGGGGAGCTGTTTTTT.

The V gene is TRBV15, the J gene TRBJ1-2; D may be TRBD1 (5 bases). Germline V lookup: CDR1 LNHNV, CDR2 YYDKDF (reference sequence). CDR3 length equals 14 residues. Trimming took 5 bases from V and 6 from J, leaving 16 bases between them. The CDR3 DNA reads TGTGCCACCAGCTACCGTTTGGGGGGTGATGGCTACACCTTC. Protein product: CATSYRLGGDGYTF.

Concerning this clonotype itself: A much larger clonotype is one base distant, so this may be a read error. In this CDR3 the conserved last residue, phenylalanine or tryptophan, is missing, so a read error is likely. This chain joins TRBV5-1 and TRBJ2-7; 9 positions match TRBD2. This CDR3 comprises 17 residues. The ends lost 1 base at V and 4 bases at J; junction bases unmatched: 12. CDR1 is SGHRS, CDR2 YFSETQ, per germline. The CDR3 bases are TGCGCCAGCAGCTTGTTACTAGCGGGTTCAGGCGGTTACGAGCAGTACATC. Encoded protein: CASSLLLAGSGGYEQYI.

This clonotype was seen a handful of times. At one boundary the junction diverges from the germline segment, which might be a read error. CDR3 sequence: CASSEPGYQGTQYF. In DNA, the CDR3 is TGTGCCAGCAGTGAACCAGGGTACCAAGGGACCCAGTACTTC. The V gene is TRBV25-1, the J gene TRBJ2-5; a weak D match, TRBD1 (5 bases). CDR1 is MGHDK, CDR2 SYGVNS, per germline. The CDR3 has 14 residues.

The table lists this clonotype with many counts. The V call is TRBV3-1, the J call TRBJ2-7, with D uncertain. The germline gives CDR1 LGHDT, CDR2 YNNKEL (reference sequence). The V end was cut by 6 bases, the J end by 4 bases, with 10 bases between. CDR3 length equals 12 residues. The CDR3 protein is CASRRDGYEQYF. DNA for the CDR3: TGTGCCAGCAGACGAGATGGGTACGAGCAGTACTTC.

This clonotype has at least ten counts. This sequence joins TRBV5-1 and TRBJ1-2; perhaps TRBD1 as D (6 bases). The V end was cut by 0 bases, the J end by 6 bases, with 9 bases between. Per the germline V gene, CDR1 is SGHRS and CDR2 is YFSETQ. The CDR3 sequence is 13 residues long. The CDR3 DNA is TGCGCCAGCAGCTTGGCAGGGGCGGATGGCTACACCTTC. Translated: CASSLAGADGYTF. The entire variable domain, with the rest obtained from reference TRBV5-1 and TRBJ1-2, is as follows: KAGVTQTPRYLIKTRGQQVTLSCSPISGHRSVSWYQQTPGQGLQFLFEYFSETQRNKGNFPGRFSGRQFSNSRSEMNVSTLELGDSALYLCASSLAGADGYTFGSGTRLTVV.

This clonotype has at least ten counts. V and J are TRBV4-2 and TRBJ2-7; 9 bases are shared with TRBD1. The germline CDR1 and CDR2 sequences are LGHNA and YNFKEQ. There are 18 residues in the CDR3. The V and J ends lost 0 bases and 5 bases, in that order; junction bases with no gene match: 14. This CDR3 reads CASSQDRKGQGYLNEQYF. The CDR3 bases are TGTGCCAGCAGCCAAGATCGTAAAGGACAGGGGTATTTGAACGAGCAGTACTTC.